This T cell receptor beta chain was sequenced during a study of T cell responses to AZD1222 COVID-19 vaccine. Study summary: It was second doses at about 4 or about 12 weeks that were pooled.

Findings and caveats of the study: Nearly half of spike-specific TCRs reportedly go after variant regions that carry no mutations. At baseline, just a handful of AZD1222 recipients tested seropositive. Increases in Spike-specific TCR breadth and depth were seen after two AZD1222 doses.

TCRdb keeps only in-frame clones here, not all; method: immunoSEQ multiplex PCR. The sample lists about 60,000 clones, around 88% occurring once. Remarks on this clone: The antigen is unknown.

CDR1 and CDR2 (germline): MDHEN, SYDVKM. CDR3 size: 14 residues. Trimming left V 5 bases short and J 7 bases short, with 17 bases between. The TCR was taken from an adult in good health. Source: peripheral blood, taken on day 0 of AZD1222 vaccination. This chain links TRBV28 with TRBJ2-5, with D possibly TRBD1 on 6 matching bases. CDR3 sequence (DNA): TGTGCCAGCAGTGTCCCGGGACACAGAGGGACCCAGTACTTC. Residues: CASSVPGHRGTQYF.